These 27 T cell receptor beta chains came from one sample sequenced in a study of PD-1 blockade in classical Hodgkin lymphoma. Generated by immunoSEQ multiplex PCR, the TCRdb table keeps only in-frame clones and is missing some. Here the sample spans 150,000 or so clones, 78% being singletons. Every one of the patients relapsed after autologous stem cell transplantation (brentuximab vedotin exposure was variable). The starting material was peripheral blood mononuclear cells (PBMCs), obtained before the second cycle of nivolumab. These receptors were collected from a human donor with classical Hodgkin lymphoma.

The J gene is TRBJ2-7, the V gene TRBV19, with D possibly matching TRBD1 (6 bases). CDR3 length: 14 residues. V was shortened by 7 bases and J by 1 base, with 14 bases between the two germline ends. CDR1 and CDR2 from the germline V gene are LNHDA and SQIVND (reference sequence). CDR3 nucleotides: TGTGCCAGTACCCAGACAGGCCGATCCTACGAGCAGTACTTC. As protein: CASTQTGRSYEQYF. Based on the CDR3 plus reference TRBV19 and TRBJ2-7, the full variable domain is DGGITQSPKYLFRKEGQNVTLSCEQNLNHDAMYWYRQDPGQGLRLIYYSQIVNDFQKGDIAEGYSVSREKKESFPLTVTSAQKNPTAFYLCASTQTGRSYEQYFGPGTRLTVT.

CDR3 residues: CASSLSPLAAYEQYF. The CDR3 DNA is TGTGCCAGCAGTTTATCGCCTCTAGCGGCCTACGAGCAGTACTTC. The chain combines TRBV27 with TRBJ2-7; TRBD2 matches 7 bases. This CDR3 comprises 15 residues. The junction had 4 bases not matched to a gene; V was cut back by 0 bases and J by 2 bases. Germline-derived CDR1 and CDR2 are MNHEY and SMNVEV (reference sequence).

This chain connects TRBV10-3 to TRBJ1-1, with 7 bases identical to TRBD1. The CDR3 is made up of 17 amino acids. V shed 2 bases, J shed 5 bases, and the junction held 14 bases outside the gene matches. Germline V gene data show CDR1 as ENHRY and CDR2 as SYGVKD. The chain's CDR3 is CAISERVIAGGDTEAFF. In nucleotides, the CDR3 is TGTGCCATCAGTGAGCGTGTTATTGCAGGGGGAGATACTGAAGCTTTCTTT.

This clone was picked up a small number of times. This sequence joins TRBV7-9 and TRBJ2-3; no firm D call. The CDR3 runs to 13 residues. V was clipped by 5 bases and J by 4 bases, with 10 bases between them. Germline lookup yields CDR1 SEHNR and CDR2 FQNEAQ (reference sequence). The CDR3 nucleotides are TGTGCCAGCAGCCCTAAAGGGCCAGATACGCAGTATTTT. It codes for CASSPKGPDTQYF.

This clone was seen a handful of times. The rearrangement uses TRBV18 and TRBJ1-1; possibly TRBD1 for D (5 bases). The V end was cut by 5 bases, the J end by 3 bases, with 16 bases between. The CDR3 loop spans 15 amino acids. Germline CDR1 reads KGHSH; CDR2 reads LQKENI. For the CDR3, the DNA is TGTGCCAGCTCATCCACCCCGCGGGGGGACACTGAAGCTTTCTTT. Its protein product is CASSSTPRGDTEAFF.

This clone was observed a handful of times. The rearrangement links TRBV19 to TRBJ1-2; D is undetermined. The CDR3 is made up of 15 amino acids. The germline V gene encodes CDR1 LNHDA and CDR2 SQIVND (reference sequence). Trimming removed 0 bases at V and 8 bases at J, with 16 bases between. This chain's CDR3 is CASSIEDGRVEGYTF. CDR3 sequence (DNA): TGTGCCAGTAGTATAGAGGACGGCAGAGTAGAGGGCTACACCTTC.

The chain has TRBV7-6 and TRBJ1-1; the D gene is possibly TRBD1 (5 bases). Germline-derived CDR1 and CDR2 are SGHVS and FNYEAQ. V shed 5 bases and J shed 1 base, with 17 bases lying between them. The CDR3 consists of 16 residues. The CDR3 DNA reads as TGTGCCAGCAGCGCAGGGTCAGGTGATGGGAACACTGAAGCTTTCTTT. Translating it yields CASSAGSGDGNTEAFF.

The chain carries TRBV6-5 and TRBJ2-7, with TRBD2 matching over 7 bases. Losses at the gene ends were 0 bases for V and 3 bases for J; bases not matched to a gene: 8. This CDR3 is built from 16 residues. The germline gives CDR1 MNHEY, CDR2 SVGAGI. The CDR3 DNA reads TGTGCCAGCAGTTACTCGGGGGGGATTAGTGGCTACGAGCAGTACTTC. It translates to CASSYSGGISGYEQYF.

The V call is TRBV11-2, the J call TRBJ2-1; D unclear. Germline values: CDR1 SGHAT, CDR2 FQNNGV. The CDR3 runs to 15 residues. V was pared by 5 bases and J by 5 bases, with 16 bases between. Here the CDR3 DNA reads TGTGCCAGCAGCCTGGGGTCTAGTTGGGACAATGAGCAGTTCTTC. Encoded protein: CASSLGSSWDNEQFF.

The V call is TRBV10-3, the J call TRBJ2-3, with 9 bases lining up with TRBD2. Per the germline V gene, CDR1 is ENHRY and CDR2 is SYGVKD. CDR3 length equals 15 residues. The V segment lost 7 bases and the J segment 8 bases; nucleotides outside the gene matches: 13. CDR3 in DNA: TGTGCCATCAACGGAGAGCGGGGGGAAGGGTTTACGCAGTATTTT. The encoded protein is CAINGERGEGFTQYF.

CDR3 amino acids: CAITARESLGANEQFF. CDR3 bases: TGTGCCATCACAGCGAGGGAGAGTTTAGGGGCCAATGAGCAGTTCTTC. The genes are TRBV10-3 and TRBJ2-1; D assignment may be TRBD1 or TRBD2 (5 bases each). CDR1 is ENHRY, CDR2 SYGVKD, per germline. CDR3 length: 16 residues. The V end lost 7 bases, the J end lost 6 bases, and 22 bases lay between the germline ends.

The chain couples TRBV6-5 to TRBJ2-1; TRBD2 agrees at 8 bases. Germline V gene lookup returns CDR1 MNHEY and CDR2 SVGAGI. CDR3 length: 16 residues. V lost 0 bases and J lost 3; bases outside the gene matches: 4. CDR3 DNA: TGTGCCAGCAGTTACTCCCCAGCGGGGGACTACAATGAGCAGTTCTTC. It yields the protein CASSYSPAGDYNEQFF.

The V and J genes are TRBV27 and TRBJ2-1, with 8 positions matching TRBD2. Per the germline V gene, CDR1 is MNHEY and CDR2 is SMNVEV (reference sequence). V was clipped by 7 bases and J by 4 bases; unmatched bases: 9. This CDR3 comprises 15 residues. CDR3 nucleotide sequence: TGTGCCAGCACGGGGGGTACTAGCGGTTACAATGAGCAGTTCTTC. Protein product: CASTGGTSGYNEQFF.

This clone is a singleton in its sample. The genes are TRBV12-5 and TRBJ2-5; maybe TRBD1 (5 bases). Trimming left V 3 bases short and J 4 bases short, with 12 bases between. Germline lookup yields CDR1 LGHNT and CDR2 FRNRAP. CDR3 length: 14 residues. The CDR3 sequence is CASGFSQGGETQYF. CDR3 DNA: TGTGCTAGTGGTTTCAGTCAGGGTGGAGAGACCCAGTACTTC. Complete variable domain (other parts from reference TRBV12-5 and TRBJ2-5): DARVTQTPRHKVTEMGQEVTMRCQPILGHNTVFWYRQTMMQGLELLAYFRNRAPLDDSGMPKDRFSAEMPDATLATLKIQPSEPRDSAVYFCASGFSQGGETQYFGPGTRLLVL.

The rearrangement uses TRBV6-5 and TRBJ2-7; 7 bases are a match to TRBD1. The V segment lost 6 bases and the J segment 7 bases; nucleotides outside the gene matches: 6. The CDR3 length is 12 residues. CDR1 is MNHEY, CDR2 SVGAGI, per germline. The CDR3: CASRRPGGEQYF. In DNA, the CDR3 is TGTGCCAGCAGGCGCCCAGGGGGTGAGCAGTACTTC.

This clone was counted between two and nine times. The CDR3, as DNA: TGCGCCAGCAGCCCCGGGACAGGACCCTACGAGCAGTACTTC. Residues: CASSPGTGPYEQYF. This chain links TRBV5-1 with TRBJ2-7; 8 bases are a match to TRBD1. This CDR3 is 14 amino acids long. The V and J ends lost 4 bases and 2 bases, in that order; junction bases with no gene match: 5. The germline V gene has CDR1 SGHRS and CDR2 YFSETQ.

The chain couples TRBV7-2 to TRBJ2-3; 11 bases are shared with TRBD2. The CDR3 is 15 amino acids. The ends lost 5 bases at V and 0 bases at J; junction bases unmatched: 1. Germline V gene data show CDR1 as SGHTA and CDR2 as FQGNSA. CDR3 in amino acids: CASSPSGRSTDTQYF. Written as DNA, the CDR3 is TGTGCCAGCAGCCCTAGCGGGAGGAGCACAGATACGCAGTATTTT.

This clone has only a few counts. V gene TRBV6-5 combines with J gene TRBJ2-5; no clear D. The germline CDR1 and CDR2 sequences are MNHEY and SVGAGI. The CDR3 spans 14 residues. V was cut by 0 bases and J by 9 bases, with 14 bases left in between. CDR3 in DNA: TGTGCCAGCAGTTACTCGGGTGCTAGGGTAGCCCAGTACTTC. It translates to CASSYSGARVAQYF.

The chain recombines TRBV19 with TRBJ2-1, with TRBD2 matching 15 bases. Germline lookup yields CDR1 LNHDA and CDR2 SQIVND (reference sequence). This CDR3 is built from 18 residues. V dropped 4 bases and J dropped 7; count of bases not matched to a gene: 11. CDR3 region: CASSTIGTSGRRGNEQFF. CDR3 nucleotide sequence: TGTGCCAGTAGTACAATAGGGACTAGCGGGAGGCGGGGTAATGAGCAGTTCTTC.

The table lists this clone with a few counts. The chain links TRBV6-5 to TRBJ1-4, with TRBD1 identical over 12 bases. V lost 8 bases to trimming and J lost 6 bases; unmatched junction nucleotides: 4. CDR1 and CDR2 (germline): MNHEY, SVGAGI. The CDR3 loop spans 14 amino acids. The CDR3 is CASGTGGMYEKLFF. The CDR3 bases are TGTGCCAGCGGGACAGGGGGCATGTATGAAAAACTGTTTTTT.

The chain is built from TRBV4-2 and TRBJ2-3; 9 bases agree with TRBD1. The CDR3 length is 16 residues. Germline trimming cut 2 bases from V and 6 bases from J; bases unmatched to any gene: 9. The germline CDR1 and CDR2 sequences are LGHNA and YNFKEQ. The CDR3, as DNA: TGTGCCAGCAGCCAACTTCCGGGACAGGGAGGCGATACGCAGTATTTT. Translation gives CASSQLPGQGGDTQYF.

The chain links TRBV5-1 to TRBJ2-5, with D tentatively TRBD2 (6 bases). The CDR3 contains 15 residues. Trimming stripped 4 bases from V and 5 bases from J, with 18 bases between. Germline CDR1 is SGHRS and CDR2 is YFSETQ. CDR3 amino acids: CASSPGGVAGETQYF. CDR3 DNA: TGCGCCAGCAGCCCCGGGGGTGTGGCGGGGGAGACCCAGTACTTC.

The rearrangement joins TRBV2 to TRBJ2-2; D is unclear. Germline-derived CDR1 and CDR2 are SNHLY and FYNNEI. Deletions cut 3 bases from V and 3 bases from J, with 5 bases between. The CDR3 contains 13 residues. The CDR3 DNA is TGTGCCAGCAGTGACGCGTACACCGGGGAGCTGTTTTTT. Amino acid sequence: CASSDAYTGELFF.

The V call is TRBV6-6, the J call TRBJ2-3, with 8 bases identical to TRBD1. Per germline, CDR1 MNHNY and CDR2 SVGAGI (reference sequence). V trimming: 6 bases; J trimming: 4 bases; junction bases outside the gene matches: 9. CDR3 length equals 15 residues. The CDR3 is CASSRTGPSADTQYF. In DNA form, the CDR3 reads TGTGCCAGCAGCAGGACAGGGCCTAGCGCAGATACGCAGTATTTT.

This chain joins TRBV19 and TRBJ2-7; D may be TRBD2 (6 bases). Per germline, CDR1 LNHDA and CDR2 SQIVND (reference sequence). V shed 5 bases and J shed 3 bases, with 14 bases lying between them. This CDR3 is 14 amino acids long. The CDR3 protein is CASSYDLEGYEQYF. The CDR3 DNA sequence: TGTGCCAGTAGTTACGATCTGGAGGGCTACGAGCAGTACTTC.

V and J are TRBV2 and TRBJ2-3, with 7 bases lining up with TRBD2. This CDR3 has 14 residues. CDR1 is SNHLY, CDR2 FYNNEI, per germline. The V gene end was trimmed by 6 bases and the J gene end by 1 base; junction bases not matched to a gene: 4. CDR3 bases: TGTGCCAGCAGAAAAAGCGGGGGCACAGATACGCAGTATTTT. Translating gives CASRKSGGTDTQYF.

The chain joins TRBV19 to TRBJ2-5; 9 bases are shared with TRBD1. The V segment lost 4 bases and the J segment 1 base; nucleotides outside the gene matches: 7. The CDR3 is 16 residues long. CDR1 and CDR2 from the germline V gene are LNHDA and SQIVND (reference sequence). The CDR3 loop is CASSSVPGQGQETQYF. CDR3 nucleotides: TGTGCCAGTAGTAGTGTGCCGGGACAGGGCCAAGAGACCCAGTACTTC.